The rows below give T cell receptor beta chains drawn from one sample of a study of cytomegalovirus exposure and HLA in healthy donors. The assay was immunoSEQ multiplex PCR, and TCRdb's table has in-frame clones only and misses some. The data contain almost 200,000 clones, approximately 79% of them singletons. The sample taken for sequencing was PBMCs. These receptors originate from a woman in her 30s in good health and CMV-seropositive. CDR3s include the opening cysteine and the closing phenylalanine or tryptophan. Each record gives: V gene, J gene, D gene, CDR3 length, clone size, CDR3 DNA, CDR3 protein. D genes are given only for firm matches. Clone size, where shown, is once, few, many, or a class for clones that have expanded.

v_call: TRBV5-1
j_call: TRBJ2-1
d_call: -
cdr3_length: 17
clone_size: -
cdr3_nt: TGCGCCAGCAGCTTGGCCCGCGGAGGGGGGGCCTACAATGAGCAGTTCTTC
cdr3_aa: CASSLARGGGAYNEQFF

v_call: TRBV7-2
j_call: TRBJ2-5
d_call: -
cdr3_length: 15
clone_size: -
cdr3_nt: TGTGCCAGCAGCTTAGCGGTAGCCCCCCAAGAGACCCAGTACTTC
cdr3_aa: CASSLAVAPQETQYF

v_call: TRBV7-8
j_call: TRBJ1-2
d_call: TRBD1
cdr3_length: 16
clone_size: -
cdr3_nt: TGTGCCAGCAGCCCAGCTCCCCGGACAGGCGACCTCGGCTACACCTTC
cdr3_aa: CASSPAPRTGDLGYTF

v_call: TRBV19
j_call: TRBJ1-6
d_call: TRBD1
cdr3_length: 14
clone_size: -
cdr3_nt: TGTGCCAGTAGTAGGACAGGTTATAATTCACCCCTCCACTTT
cdr3_aa: CASSRTGYNSPLHF

v_call: TRBV6-5
j_call: TRBJ1-4
d_call: -
cdr3_length: 14
clone_size: -
cdr3_nt: TGTGCCAGCAGTTACCGCAGGGCCGATGAAAAACTGTTTTTT
cdr3_aa: CASSYRRADEKLFF

v_call: TRBV5-1
j_call: TRBJ1-1
d_call: -
cdr3_length: 15
clone_size: -
cdr3_nt: TGCGCCAGCAGCCTGGCTCTAGCTTTCGACACTGAAGCTTTCTTT
cdr3_aa: CASSLALAFDTEAFF

v_call: TRBV11-3
j_call: TRBJ2-3
d_call: TRBD1
cdr3_length: 15
clone_size: -
cdr3_nt: TGTGCCAGCAGCTCCAGGACAGGGGTTGGAGATACGCAGTATTTT
cdr3_aa: CASSSRTGVGDTQYF

v_call: TRBV4-3
j_call: TRBJ2-7
d_call: -
cdr3_length: 15
clone_size: -
cdr3_nt: TGCGCCAGCAGCCGACTTAGGACGGGGGTCGGCGAGCAGTACTTC
cdr3_aa: CASSRLRTGVGEQYF

v_call: TRBV6-1
j_call: TRBJ1-1
d_call: -
cdr3_length: 12
clone_size: -
cdr3_nt: TGTGCCAGCAGTGTGCACAGGGCGGAAGCTTTCTTT
cdr3_aa: CASSVHRAEAFF

v_call: TRBV11-2
j_call: TRBJ2-5
d_call: TRBD2
cdr3_length: 16
clone_size: -
cdr3_nt: TGTGCCAGCAGCCTCACTAGCGGGGGGGCCCGGGAGACCCAGTACTTC
cdr3_aa: CASSLTSGGARETQYF

v_call: TRBV6-5
j_call: TRBJ1-2
d_call: -
cdr3_length: 14
clone_size: -
cdr3_nt: TGTGCCAGCACCAGGTCCGGCAGGGTGGGGGGCTACACCTTC
cdr3_aa: CASTRSGRVGGYTF

v_call: TRBV18
j_call: TRBJ2-7
d_call: -
cdr3_length: 13
clone_size: few
cdr3_nt: TGTGCCAGCTCCCGCCCAGGGGACTACGAGCAGTACTTC
cdr3_aa: CASSRPGDYEQYF

v_call: TRBV6-6
j_call: TRBJ2-3
d_call: -
cdr3_length: 15
clone_size: -
cdr3_nt: TGTGCCAGCAGTTCGTCGGGGGTACGGAGGGATACGCAGTATTTT
cdr3_aa: CASSSSGVRRDTQYF

v_call: TRBV10-3
j_call: TRBJ1-2
d_call: TRBD1
cdr3_length: 16
clone_size: -
cdr3_nt: TGTGCCATCAGTGAGTCTGTCGGACAGGGGGCAGACGGCTACACCTTC
cdr3_aa: CAISESVGQGADGYTF